This entry lists 27 T cell receptor beta chains sequenced from one sample in a study of blood T cell repertoires in COVID-19. Only in-frame clones appear in the TCRdb table, and some are missing; sequencing was by immunoSEQ multiplex PCR. The table lists 210,000 or so clones, about 86% of them singletons. The sequenced material came from peripheral blood. These receptor sequences come from a middle-aged man with active or convalescent COVID-19.

The chain joins TRBV18 to TRBJ2-2; TRBD2 matches 10 bases. In germline, CDR1 is KGHSH, CDR2 LQKENI. With V trimmed by 3 bases and J by 3 bases, 10 bases remained unmatched. The CDR3 totals 18 residues. CDR3 in DNA: TGTGCCAGCTCACCTTCGAGGGCTAGCGGGGGATACACCGGGGAGCTGTTTTTT. Translation: CASSPSRASGGYTGELFF. The complete variable domain, with remaining parts taken from reference TRBV18 and TRBJ2-2, reads NAGVMQNPRHLVRRRGQEARLRCSPMKGHSHVYWYRQLPEEGLKFMVYLQKENIIDESGMPKERFSAEFPKEGPSILRIQQVVRGDSAAYFCASSPSRASGGYTGELFFGEGSRLTVL.

The J gene is TRBJ2-3, the V gene TRBV10-3; weak D call: TRBD2 (7 bases). CDR1 and CDR2 (germline): ENHRY, SYGVKD. There are 17 residues in the CDR3. Trimming removed 3 bases at V and 8 bases at J, with 24 bases between. The CDR3 bases are TGTGCCATCAGTGACGCCCTCCTCGGCGGGGGAGGGGGTACGCAGTATTTT. This encodes CAISDALLGGGGGTQYF.

The chain is built from TRBV19 and TRBJ2-2; 8 bases are shared with TRBD1. CDR3 size: 16 residues. Germline trimming cut 0 bases from V and 3 bases from J; bases unmatched to any gene: 3. The germline V gene has CDR1 LNHDA and CDR2 SQIVND (reference sequence). The CDR3 nucleotides are TGTGCCAGTAGTATAGACGGGACAGGCGACACCGGGGAGCTGTTTTTT. Its protein product is CASSIDGTGDTGELFF.

The rearrangement joins TRBV7-9 to TRBJ2-7; D is perhaps TRBD2 (5 bases). The germline V gene encodes CDR1 SEHNR and CDR2 FQNEAQ (reference sequence). This CDR3 region has 13 residues. Trimming removed 8 bases from V and 4 bases from J, with 15 bases in between. This chain's CDR3 is CASATGGNYEQYF. In DNA form, the CDR3 reads TGTGCCAGCGCGACCGGAGGAAATTACGAGCAGTACTTC.

The V call is TRBV7-2, the J call TRBJ2-7; 7 bases match TRBD1. Germline V gene lookup returns CDR1 SGHTA and CDR2 FQGNSA. Trimming cost V 5 bases and J 2 bases; bases outside gene matches: 6. The CDR3 is 14 amino acids. CDR3 protein: CASSPQGIAYEQYF. In DNA form, the CDR3 reads TGTGCCAGCAGCCCACAGGGGATCGCCTACGAGCAGTACTTC. Full variable domain (outside the CDR3, taken from reference TRBV7-2 and TRBJ2-7): GAGVSQSPSNKVTEKGKDVELRCDPISGHTALYWYRQSLGQGLEFLIYFQGNSAPDKSGLPSDRFSAERTGGSVSTLTIQRTQQEDSAVYLCASSPQGIAYEQYFGPGTRLTVT.

V is TRBV7-6 and J is TRBJ2-5; 15 nucleotides line up with TRBD2. The CDR3 runs 17 residues. Germline V gives CDR1 SGHVS, CDR2 FNYEAQ. After removal of 4 bases from V and 5 bases from J, the junction contained 8 bases not matched to a gene. CDR3 nucleotide sequence: TGTGCCAGCAGCTATACCGGGACTAGCGGGAGGCGGGAGACCCAGTACTTC. Its protein product is CASSYTGTSGRRETQYF.

This sequence joins TRBV24-1 and TRBJ2-3; TRBD2 matches at 10 bases. J gave up 3 bases and V 9 bases, and 5 bases lay outside the gene matches. Germline V lookup: CDR1 KGHDR, CDR2 SFDVKD. This CDR3 is 14 amino acids long. The CDR3 reads CATASGRGTDTQYF. CDR3 bases: TGTGCCACCGCCAGCGGGAGGGGAACAGATACGCAGTATTTT.

The V call is TRBV5-1, the J call TRBJ2-2; 7 bases line up with TRBD2. Germline loops: CDR1 SGHRS, CDR2 YFSETQ. CDR3 length: 15 amino acids. The J segment lost 1 base and the V segment lost 4 bases, leaving 4 bases of the junction unmatched. The chain's CDR3 is CASSKGLLNTGELFF. The DNA for the CDR3 is TGCGCCAGCAGCAAGGGACTACTGAACACCGGGGAGCTGTTTTTT.

The chain is built from TRBV5-1 and TRBJ2-7; 7 nucleotides match TRBD1. This CDR3 spans 15 amino acids. Germline V gene data show CDR1 as SGHRS and CDR2 as YFSETQ. The V gene end was trimmed by 0 bases and the J gene end by 5 bases; junction bases not matched to a gene: 8. CDR3 in amino acids: CASSLGQGSVHEQYF. The CDR3 nucleotides read TGCGCCAGCAGCTTGGGACAGGGTTCGGTCCACGAGCAGTACTTC.

The CDR3 DNA is TGTGCCAGCAGCTTAGGAGGGCCTCAAAATGATGGCTACACCTTC. Translating gives CASSLGGPQNDGYTF. The chain recombines TRBV7-9 with TRBJ1-2, with D hard to call. This CDR3 contains 15 residues. Between the trimmed V and J ends, which lost 1 base and 6 bases, there was a span of 15 bases. Germline CDR1 SEHNR, CDR2 FQNEAQ (reference sequence).

J is TRBJ2-3 and V is TRBV2; D is possibly TRBD2 (6 bases). CDR3 size: 12 residues. Germline-derived CDR1 and CDR2 are SNHLY and FYNNEI. V was trimmed by 6 bases and J by 10 bases, leaving 14 bases between them. In DNA, the CDR3 is TGTGCCAGCAGGGCCGCCGGGGGTGCGCAGTATTTT. This encodes CASRAAGGAQYF.

The V call is TRBV2, the J call TRBJ2-1, with a weak D call TRBD2 (6 bases). Trimming pared 8 bases from V and 12 bases from J, leaving 20 bases between. This CDR3 contains 13 residues. The germline V gene has CDR1 SNHLY and CDR2 FYNNEI. CDR3 region: CASRDSIVGAQFF. In DNA, the CDR3 is TGTGCCAGCCGGGACTCAATAGTGGGTGCGCAGTTCTTC.

J is TRBJ2-7 and V is TRBV5-6; 10 positions match TRBD1. Germline loops: CDR1 SGHDT, CDR2 YYEEEE. The CDR3 totals 13 residues. J was trimmed by 4 bases and V by 4 bases; bases with no gene match: 2. This chain's CDR3 is CASSRDRGYEQYF. The CDR3 nucleotides read TGTGCCAGCAGCCGGGACAGGGGTTACGAGCAGTACTTC.

The chain has TRBV6-5 and TRBJ2-7, with 8 bases that match TRBD1. The germline V gene encodes CDR1 MNHEY and CDR2 SVGAGI. V was clipped by 7 bases and J by 6 bases; unmatched bases: 5. The CDR3 contains 12 residues. The CDR3 loop reads CASTLQGGEQYF. The CDR3 nucleotides are TGTGCCAGCACCTTACAGGGGGGCGAGCAGTACTTC.

J is TRBJ2-4 and V is TRBV2; 8 positions agree with TRBD2. This CDR3 has 20 residues. V was pared by 4 bases and J by 0 bases, with 17 bases of the junction left unmatched. Germline loops: CDR1 SNHLY, CDR2 FYNNEI. The CDR3 loop reads CASSGLSRLAGLLAKNIQYF. For the CDR3, the DNA is TGTGCCAGCAGTGGTCTTTCAAGGCTAGCGGGCTTACTAGCCAAAAACATTCAGTACTTC.

The chain couples TRBV7-2 to TRBJ1-5, with 8 positions matching TRBD1. From germline, CDR1 is SGHTA and CDR2 FQGNSA. The V segment lost 5 bases and the J segment 2 bases; nucleotides outside the gene matches: 5. This CDR3 is 15 amino acids long. CDR3 protein: CASSASTGGNQPQHF. CDR3 coding DNA: TGTGCCAGCAGCGCCTCGACAGGGGGCAATCAGCCCCAGCATTTT.

The genes are TRBV9 and TRBJ2-7; 7 nucleotides match TRBD1. The CDR3 consists of 13 residues. Per the germline V gene, CDR1 is SGDLS and CDR2 is YYNGEE. V dropped 4 bases and J dropped 6; count of bases not matched to a gene: 7. The CDR3 loop is CASSPDRAREQYF. In nucleotides, the CDR3 is TGTGCCAGCAGCCCCGACAGGGCTCGCGAGCAGTACTTC. The whole variable domain, remainder taken from reference TRBV9 and TRBJ2-7, is DSGVTQTPKHLITATGQRVTLRCSPRSGDLSVYWYQQSLDQGLQFLIQYYNGEERAKGNILERFSAQQFPDLHSELNLSSLELGDSALYFCASSPDRAREQYFGPGTRLTVT.

The chain combines TRBV7-8 with TRBJ1-4; 8 bases fit TRBD1. The V and J ends lost 5 bases and 11 bases, in that order; junction bases with no gene match: 7. The length of the CDR3 is 13 residues. CDR1 is SGHVS and CDR2 is FQNEAQ in the germline V gene. This CDR3 reads CASSLGQDAKLFF. CDR3 DNA: TGTGCCAGCAGCCTGGGACAGGACGCGAAACTGTTTTTT.

This chain uses TRBV14 with TRBJ1-2; possibly TRBD1 for D (6 bases). The V gene lost 6 bases and the J gene lost 2 bases, with 10 bases spanning the gap. The CDR3 loop spans 13 amino acids. Germline assignment: CDR1 SGHDN and CDR2 FVKESK. The CDR3 protein is CASSRDRNYGYTF. DNA for the CDR3: TGTGCCAGCAGTCGCGACAGGAACTATGGCTACACCTTC.

CDR3 residues: CASSVGTSGNYEQYF. CDR3 sequence (DNA): TGTGCCAGCAGCGTAGGTACTAGCGGGAACTACGAGCAGTACTTC. This chain connects TRBV9 to TRBJ2-7; 10 bases agree with TRBD2. CDR1 and CDR2 from the germline V gene are SGDLS and YYNGEE. This CDR3 is 15 amino acids long. V lost 0 bases and J lost 3; bases outside the gene matches: 3.

The genes are TRBV19 and TRBJ1-1; weak D call: TRBD1 (5 bases). Trimming cost V 5 bases and J 4 bases, with 11 bases left between them. Germline V gives CDR1 LNHDA, CDR2 SQIVND (reference sequence). The CDR3 consists of 13 residues. The CDR3 bases are TGTGCCAGTAGTGAGGGGAGGGGCACTGAAGCTTTCTTT. The encoded protein is CASSEGRGTEAFF.

The V call is TRBV19, the J call TRBJ2-2; 7 bases are shared with TRBD1. Germline-derived CDR1 and CDR2 are LNHDA and SQIVND (reference sequence). Trimming cost V 4 bases and J 3 bases; bases outside gene matches: 5. The CDR3 sequence is 15 residues long. CDR3 in amino acids: CASSNDRAHTGELFF. The DNA for the CDR3 is TGTGCCAGTAGTAACGACAGGGCACACACCGGGGAGCTGTTTTTT.

The chain couples TRBV12-5 to TRBJ2-7; no clear D gene. The CDR3 extends over 13 amino acids. Between the trimmed V and J ends, which lost 7 bases and 4 bases, there was a span of 14 bases. Per germline, CDR1 LGHNT and CDR2 FRNRAP. The CDR3 DNA is TGTGCTAGTGCACAGTCAATGGCGTACGAGCAGTACTTC. This encodes CASAQSMAYEQYF.

The chain couples TRBV5-1 to TRBJ1-2; 9 bases agree with TRBD1. Trimming removed 4 bases from V and 6 bases from J; junction bases left unmatched: 7. The germline V gene has CDR1 SGHRS and CDR2 YFSETQ. This CDR3 spans 14 amino acids. The CDR3 DNA sequence: TGCGCCAGCAGCACCACAGGGGGCAGTAATGGCTACACCTTC. It yields the protein CASSTTGGSNGYTF.

This sequence joins TRBV5-8 and TRBJ2-7; D is undetermined. The germline CDR1 and CDR2 sequences are SGHTS and YDEGEE. The CDR3 has 13 amino acids. V was trimmed by 4 bases and J by 0 bases, leaving 8 bases between them. The CDR3 bases are TGTGCCAGCAGCACGCGGTCCTCCTACGAGCAGTACTTC. This sequence encodes CASSTRSSYEQYF.

The V call is TRBV5-1, the J call TRBJ1-6; 7 positions agree with TRBD1. In germline, CDR1 is SGHRS, CDR2 YFSETQ. This CDR3 spans 14 amino acids. J lost 6 bases, V lost 4 bases, and 4 bases had no gene match. The CDR3 is CASSPTGSNSPLHF. The CDR3 DNA reads TGCGCCAGCAGCCCGACAGGGAGTAATTCACCCCTCCACTTT.

J is TRBJ1-4 and V is TRBV28; D not resolved. Germline CDR1 and CDR2: MDHEN and SYDVKM. Trimming left V 8 bases short and J 0 bases short, with 13 bases between. The CDR3 runs to 15 residues. CDR3 in DNA: TGTGCCAGCTTATCTAGGAGAGCAACTAATGAAAAACTGTTTTTT. Residues: CASLSRRATNEKLFF.